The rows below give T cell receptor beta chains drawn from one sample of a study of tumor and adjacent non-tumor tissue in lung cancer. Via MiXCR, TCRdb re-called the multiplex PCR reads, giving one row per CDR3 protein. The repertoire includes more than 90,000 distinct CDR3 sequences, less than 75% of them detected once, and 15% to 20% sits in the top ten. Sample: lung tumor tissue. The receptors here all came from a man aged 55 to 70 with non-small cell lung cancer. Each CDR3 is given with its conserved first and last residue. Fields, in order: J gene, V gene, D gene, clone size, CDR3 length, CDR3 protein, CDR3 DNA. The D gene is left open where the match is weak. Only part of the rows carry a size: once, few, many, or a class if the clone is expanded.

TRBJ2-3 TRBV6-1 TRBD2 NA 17 CTSSIAGLAGGQDTQYF TGTACCAGCAGCATTGCGGGGCTAGCGGGGGGGCAAGATACGCAATATTTT
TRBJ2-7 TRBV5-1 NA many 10 CADYLWEQYF TGCGCCGACTACCTCTGGGAGCAGTACTTC
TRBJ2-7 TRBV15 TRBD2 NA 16 CATSRPLAGGSQEQYF TGTGCCACCAGCAGACCACTAGCGGGAGGATCACAAGAGCAGTATTTC
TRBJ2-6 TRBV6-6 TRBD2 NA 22 CVSSYSGGTNGDQDSGANVLTF TGTGTCAGCAGTTACTCGGGAGGTACTAACGGAGATCAAGACTCTGGGGCCAACGTCCTGACTTTC
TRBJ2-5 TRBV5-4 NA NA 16 CASSLGPGGPQETQNF TGTGCCAGCAGCCTGGGGCCTGGGGGGCCCCAAGAGACCCAGAACTTC
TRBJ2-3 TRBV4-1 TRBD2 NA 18 CASSQESGTSGRTDTHYF TGCGCCAGTAGCCAAGAGTCCGGGACTAGCGGCCGCACAGATACGCACTATTTT
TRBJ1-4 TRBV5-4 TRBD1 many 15 CASSPGGAGVEKLFF TGTGCCAGCAGCCCAGGGGGGGCCGGCGTTGAAAAACTGTTTTTT
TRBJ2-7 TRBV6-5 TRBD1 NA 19 CASRGISAAIGGIGDVQYF TGTGCCAGCAGGGGCATTTCGGCCGCGATAGGGGGCATCGGGGACGTGCAGTACTTC
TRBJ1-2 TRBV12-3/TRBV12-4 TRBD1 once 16 CASSLMPGQDNYGYTF TGTGCCAGCAGTTTGATGCCGGGACAGGATAACTATGGCTACACCTTC
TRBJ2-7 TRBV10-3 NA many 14 CAISENGDTYEQYF TGTGCCATCAGTGAGAATGGCGACACCTACGAGCAGTACTTC
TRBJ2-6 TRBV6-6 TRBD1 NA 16 CASSYMTGTGANVLTF TGTGCCAGCAGTTACATGACAGGGACTGGGGCCAACGTCCTGACTTTC
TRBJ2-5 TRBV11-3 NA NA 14 CASSRGATEEAQYF TGTGCCAGCAGCCGGGGCGCAACAGAAGAGGCCCAGTACTTC
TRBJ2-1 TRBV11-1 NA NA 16 CTSSPPGAWSYNVQFF TGTACCAGCAGCCCACCGGGCGCTTGGTCCTACAATGTTCAGTTCTTC
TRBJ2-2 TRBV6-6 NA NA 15 CASSHRERNTGEPFF TGTGCCAGCAGTCACCGGGAGAGGAACACCGGGGAGCCGTTTTTT
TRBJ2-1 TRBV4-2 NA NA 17 CVSCQDGNPGTYNEQFF TGTGTCAGCTGCCAAGATGGGAACCCCGGAACCTACAATGAGCAGTTCTTC
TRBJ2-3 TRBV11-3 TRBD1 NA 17 CVSSLEGTGGREDTQYF TGTGTCAGCAGCTTAGAAGGCACAGGGGGACGGGAAGATACGCAGTATTTT
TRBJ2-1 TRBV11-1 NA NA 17 CASSLLGFQTRYNEQFF TGTGCCAGCAGCTTACTAGGGTTCCAAACCCGTTACAATGAGCAGTTCTTC
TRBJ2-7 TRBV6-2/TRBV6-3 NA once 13 CDSSYSGSYEQYF TGTGACAGCAGTTACTCGGGTAGCTATGAGCAGTACTTC
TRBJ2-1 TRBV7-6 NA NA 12 CASSQPTNEQFF TGTGCCAGCAGCCAGCCCACCAATGAGCAGTTCTTC
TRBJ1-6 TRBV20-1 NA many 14 CSAKSAGYNSPLHF TGCAGTGCTAAATCGGCCGGCTATAATTCACCCCTCCACTTT
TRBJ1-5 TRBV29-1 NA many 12 CSVGHDNQPQHF TGCAGCGTAGGACATGACAATCAGCCCCAGCATTTT
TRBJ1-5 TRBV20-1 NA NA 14 CSVNRGGQNQPQHF TGCAGTGTTAACCGGGGTGGACAAAATCAGCCCCAGCATTTT
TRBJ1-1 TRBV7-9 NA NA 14 CASSKSGRNTEAFF TGTGCCAGCAGCAAATCCGGACGGAACACTGAAGCTTTCTTT
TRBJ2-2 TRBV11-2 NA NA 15 CASSNIGTNTGELFF TGTGCCAGCAGCAACATCGGGACAAACACCGGGGAGCTGTTTTTT
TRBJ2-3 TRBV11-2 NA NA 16 CASSRSRRAFEDTQYF TGTGCTAGCAGCCGTAGCAGGAGGGCCTTTGAGGATACGCAGTATTTT
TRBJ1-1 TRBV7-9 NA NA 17 CASSRWGQGEMNTGAFF TGTGCCAGCAGCCGTTGGGGGCAGGGTGAAATGAACACTGGAGCTTTCTTT
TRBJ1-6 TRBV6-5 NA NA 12 CVSNAWNSPLHF TGTGTCAGCAATGCTTGGAATTCACCCCTCCACTTT
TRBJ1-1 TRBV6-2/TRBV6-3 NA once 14 CASSYFVVNTEAFF TGTGCCAGCAGTTATTTCGTGGTGAATACTGAAGCTTTCTTT
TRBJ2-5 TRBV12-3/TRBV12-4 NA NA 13 CVSSLSKQEPQYF TGTGTCAGCAGTTTATCCAAACAAGAGCCCCAGTACTTC
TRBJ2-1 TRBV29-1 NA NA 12 CSARDLNNGQFF TGCAGCGCCCGAGACCTAAACAATGGGCAGTTCTTC
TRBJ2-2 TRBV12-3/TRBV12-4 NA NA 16 CAIGLVGGSATGELFF TGTGCCATCGGTTTAGTAGGGGGGAGCGCCACCGGGGAGCTGTTTTTT
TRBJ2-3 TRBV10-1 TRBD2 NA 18 CATIKSNGLAGRGDTQYF TGCGCCACCATTAAGTCCAATGGACTAGCGGGGAGAGGAGATACGCAGTATTTT
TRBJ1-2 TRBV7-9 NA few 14 CASSSPAITGGYTF TGTGCCAGCAGCTCCCCCGCGATCACGGGTGGCTACACCTTC
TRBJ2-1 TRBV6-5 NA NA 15 CASSYSPQGYNGQSF TGTGCCAGCAGTTATTCGCCCCAGGGTTACAATGGGCAGTCCTTC
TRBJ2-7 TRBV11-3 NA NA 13 CASSGRASYEQYF TGTGCCAGCAGCGGCAGGGCCTCCTACGAGCAGTACTTC
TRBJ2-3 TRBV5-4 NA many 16 CASSPLGGSSTDTQYF TGTGCCAGCAGCCCCCTTGGGGGGAGTAGCACAGATACGCAGTATTTT
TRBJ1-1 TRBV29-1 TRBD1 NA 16 CSVSPYRGCLSTEAFF TGCAGCGTTTCACCGTACAGGGGATGTCTTAGCACTGAAGCTTTCTTT
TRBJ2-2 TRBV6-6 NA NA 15 CASSYLTGNTGELYF TGTGCCAGCAGTTACCTCACAGGGAACACCGGGGAGCTGTATTTT
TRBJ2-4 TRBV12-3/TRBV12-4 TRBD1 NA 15 CGSSPLGTGKGIQYF TGTGGCAGCAGTCCACTCGGGACAGGGAAAGGCATTCAGTATTTC
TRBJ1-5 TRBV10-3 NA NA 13 CAIWEGDNQPQHF TGTGCCATCTGGGAGGGAGACAATCAGCCACAGCATTTT
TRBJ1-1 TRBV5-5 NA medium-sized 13 CASTRDMNTEAFF TGTGCCAGCACCAGGGACATGAACACTGAAGCTTTCTTT
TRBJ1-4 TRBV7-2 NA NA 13 CASSLDPAEKLFF TGTGCCAGCAGCTTAGATCCGGCGGAAAAACTGTTTTTT
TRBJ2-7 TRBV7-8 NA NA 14 CASSLRVVAYEQYF TGTGCCAGCAGCTTAAGAGTAGTCGCCTACGAGCAGTACTTC